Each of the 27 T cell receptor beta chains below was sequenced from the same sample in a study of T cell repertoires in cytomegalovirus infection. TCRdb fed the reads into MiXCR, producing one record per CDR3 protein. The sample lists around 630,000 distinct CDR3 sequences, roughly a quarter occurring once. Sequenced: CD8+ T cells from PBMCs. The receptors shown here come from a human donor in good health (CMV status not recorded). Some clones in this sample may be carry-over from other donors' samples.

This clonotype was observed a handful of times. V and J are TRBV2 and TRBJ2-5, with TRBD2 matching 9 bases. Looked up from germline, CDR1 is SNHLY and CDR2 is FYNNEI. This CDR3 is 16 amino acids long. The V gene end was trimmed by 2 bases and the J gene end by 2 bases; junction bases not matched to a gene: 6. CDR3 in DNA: TGTGCCAGCAGTGAATCCGGGACTAGCTGGCAAGAGACCCAGTACTTC. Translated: CASSESGTSWQETQYF. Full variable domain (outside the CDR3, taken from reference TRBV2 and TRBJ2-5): EPEVTQTPSHQVTQMGQEVILRCVPISNHLYFYWYRQILGQKVEFLVSFYNNEISEKSEIFDDQFSVERPDGSNFTLKIRSTKLEDSAMYFCASSESGTSWQETQYFGPGTRLLVL.

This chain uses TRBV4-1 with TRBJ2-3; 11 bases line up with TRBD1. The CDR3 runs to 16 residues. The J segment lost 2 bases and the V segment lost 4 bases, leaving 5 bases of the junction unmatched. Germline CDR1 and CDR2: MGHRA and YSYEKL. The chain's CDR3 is CASSPGQGESTDTQYF. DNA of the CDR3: TGCGCCAGCAGCCCGGGACAGGGGGAATCCACAGATACGCAGTATTTT.

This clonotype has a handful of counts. The CDR3 region is CATSKDRKQETQYF. In DNA form, the CDR3 reads TGTGCCACCAGCAAAGACAGAAAACAAGAGACCCAGTACTTC. The genes are TRBV15 and TRBJ2-5, with a tentative D call TRBD1 (5 bases). CDR3 size: 14 residues. Trimming left V 4 bases short and J 2 bases short, with 11 bases between. The germline V gene has CDR1 LNHNV and CDR2 YYDKDF (reference sequence). Complete variable domain (other parts from reference TRBV15 and TRBJ2-5): DAMVIQNPRYQVTQFGKPVTLSCSQTLNHNVMYWYQQKSSQAPKLLFHYYDKDFNNEADTPDNFQSRRPNTSFCFLDIRSPGLGDTAMYLCATSKDRKQETQYFGPGTRLLVL.

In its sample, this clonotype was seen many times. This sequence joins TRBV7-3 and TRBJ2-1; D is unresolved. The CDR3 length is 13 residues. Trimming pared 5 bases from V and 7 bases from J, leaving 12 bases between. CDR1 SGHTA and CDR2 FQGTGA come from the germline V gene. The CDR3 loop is CASSPPGQNEQFF. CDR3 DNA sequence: TGTGCCAGCAGCCCTCCGGGCCAAAATGAGCAGTTCTTC.

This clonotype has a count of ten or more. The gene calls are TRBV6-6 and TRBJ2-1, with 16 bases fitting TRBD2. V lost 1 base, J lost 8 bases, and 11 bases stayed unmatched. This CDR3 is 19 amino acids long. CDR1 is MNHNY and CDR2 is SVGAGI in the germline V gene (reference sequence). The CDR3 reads CASSYLGLAGGPPADEQFF. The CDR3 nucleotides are TGTGCCAGCAGTTACTTGGGACTAGCGGGGGGGCCCCCGGCCGATGAGCAGTTCTTC.

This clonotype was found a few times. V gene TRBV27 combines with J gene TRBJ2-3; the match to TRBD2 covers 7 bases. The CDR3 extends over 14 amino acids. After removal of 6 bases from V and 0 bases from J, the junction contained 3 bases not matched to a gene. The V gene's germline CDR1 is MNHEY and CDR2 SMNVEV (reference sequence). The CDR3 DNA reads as TGTGCCAGCAGGCTAGCGGTTAGCACAGATACGCAGTATTTT. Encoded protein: CASRLAVSTDTQYF.

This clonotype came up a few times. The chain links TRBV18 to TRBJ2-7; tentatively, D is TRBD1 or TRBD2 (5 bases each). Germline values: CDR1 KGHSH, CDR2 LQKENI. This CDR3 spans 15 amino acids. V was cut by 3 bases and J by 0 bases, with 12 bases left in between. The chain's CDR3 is CASSPWDGFSYEQYF. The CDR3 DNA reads TGTGCCAGCTCACCGTGGGACGGGTTCTCCTACGAGCAGTACTTC.

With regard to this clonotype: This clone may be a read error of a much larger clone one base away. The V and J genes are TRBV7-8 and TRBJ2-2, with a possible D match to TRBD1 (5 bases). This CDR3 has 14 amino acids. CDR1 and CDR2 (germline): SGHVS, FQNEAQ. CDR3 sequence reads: CVSIGQGRIGELFF. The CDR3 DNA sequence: TGTGTCAGCATAGGCCAGGGAAGGATCGGGGAGCTGTTTTTT.

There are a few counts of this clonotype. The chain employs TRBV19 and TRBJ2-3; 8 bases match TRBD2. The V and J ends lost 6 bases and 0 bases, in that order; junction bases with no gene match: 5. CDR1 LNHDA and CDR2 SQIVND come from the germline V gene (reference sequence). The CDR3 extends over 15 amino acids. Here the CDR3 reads CASSSAGASTDTQYF. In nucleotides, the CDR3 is TGTGCCAGTAGCTCAGCGGGGGCTAGCACAGATACGCAGTATTTT.

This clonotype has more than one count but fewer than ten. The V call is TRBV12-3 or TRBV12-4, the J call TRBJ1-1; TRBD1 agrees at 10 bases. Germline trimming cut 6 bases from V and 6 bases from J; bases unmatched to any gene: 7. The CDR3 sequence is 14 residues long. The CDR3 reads CASRYRDRGPEAFF. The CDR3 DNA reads TGTGCCAGCAGATACCGGGACAGGGGTCCTGAAGCTTTCTTT.

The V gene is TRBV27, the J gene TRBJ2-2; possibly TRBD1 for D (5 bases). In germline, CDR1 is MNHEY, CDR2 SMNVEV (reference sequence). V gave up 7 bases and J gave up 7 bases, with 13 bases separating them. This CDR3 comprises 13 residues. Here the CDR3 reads CASTKKGHGELFF. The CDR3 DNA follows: TGTGCCAGCACCAAAAAGGGGCACGGGGAGCTGTTTTTT.

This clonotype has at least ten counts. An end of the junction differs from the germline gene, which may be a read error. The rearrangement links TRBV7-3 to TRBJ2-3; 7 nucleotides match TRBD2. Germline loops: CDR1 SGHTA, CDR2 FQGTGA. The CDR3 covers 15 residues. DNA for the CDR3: TGTGCCAGCAGCCTAACGGGGGGACGCACAGATACGCAGTATTTT. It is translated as CASSLTGGRTDTQYF.

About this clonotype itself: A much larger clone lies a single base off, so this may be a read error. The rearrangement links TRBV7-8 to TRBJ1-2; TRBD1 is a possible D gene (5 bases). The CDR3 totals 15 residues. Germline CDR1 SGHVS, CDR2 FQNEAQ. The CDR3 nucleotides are TGTGTCAGCAGCTTAGCGGGCAGGGAGTGGTATGGCTACACCTTC. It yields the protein CVSSLAGREWYGYTF.

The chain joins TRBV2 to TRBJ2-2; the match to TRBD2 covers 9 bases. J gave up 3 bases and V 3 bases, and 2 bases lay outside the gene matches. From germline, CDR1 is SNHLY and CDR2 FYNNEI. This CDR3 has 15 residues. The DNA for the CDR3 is TGTGCCAGCAGTGACACTAGCGGGCACACCGGGGAGCTGTTTTTT. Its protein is CASSDTSGHTGELFF. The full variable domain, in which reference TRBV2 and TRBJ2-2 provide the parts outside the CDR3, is EPEVTQTPSHQVTQMGQEVILRCVPISNHLYFYWYRQILGQKVEFLVSFYNNEISEKSEIFDDQFSVERPDGSNFTLKIRSTKLEDSAMYFCASSDTSGHTGELFFGEGSRLTVL.

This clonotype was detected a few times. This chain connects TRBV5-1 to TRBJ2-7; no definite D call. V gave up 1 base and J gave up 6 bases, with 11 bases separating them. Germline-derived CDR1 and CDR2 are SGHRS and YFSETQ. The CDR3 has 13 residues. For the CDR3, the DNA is TGCGCCAGCAGCTTGTCTGGGTCAGGCGAGCAGTACTTC. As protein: CASSLSGSGEQYF.

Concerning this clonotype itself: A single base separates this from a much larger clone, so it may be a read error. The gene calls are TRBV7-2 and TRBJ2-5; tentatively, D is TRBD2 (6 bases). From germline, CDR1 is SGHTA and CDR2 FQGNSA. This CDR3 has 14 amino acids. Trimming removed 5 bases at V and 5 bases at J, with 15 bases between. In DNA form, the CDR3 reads TGTGCCAGCAGCCGACGGGGGTTCCATGAGACCCAGTACTTC. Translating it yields CASSRRGFHETQYF.

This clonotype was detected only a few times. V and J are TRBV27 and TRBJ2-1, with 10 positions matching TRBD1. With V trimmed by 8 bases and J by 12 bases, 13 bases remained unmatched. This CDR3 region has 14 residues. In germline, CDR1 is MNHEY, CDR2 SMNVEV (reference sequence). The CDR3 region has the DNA TGTGCCAGCGGGACCGGGACAGGGGTCCTTGGGCAGTTCTTC. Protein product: CASGTGTGVLGQFF.

Here the CDR3 reads CATTEGGRYGYTF. The CDR3 DNA is TGTGCTACTACCGAGGGAGGACGCTATGGCTACACCTTC. The chain employs TRBV2 and TRBJ1-2; D is unclear. The CDR3 totals 13 residues. The germline V gene has CDR1 SNHLY and CDR2 FYNNEI. Filled out from reference TRBV2 and TRBJ1-2, the complete variable domain reads EPEVTQTPSHQVTQMGQEVILRCVPISNHLYFYWYRQILGQKVEFLVSFYNNEISEKSEIFDDQFSVERPDGSNFTLKIRSTKLEDSAMYFCATTEGGRYGYTFGSGTRLTVV.

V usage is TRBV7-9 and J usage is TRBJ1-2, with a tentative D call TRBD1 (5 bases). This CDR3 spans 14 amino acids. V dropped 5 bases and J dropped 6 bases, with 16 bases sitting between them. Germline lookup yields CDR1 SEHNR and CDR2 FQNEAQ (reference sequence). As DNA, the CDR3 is TGTGCCAGCAGCCCCCCTCTCGGGGCTGATGGCTACACCTTC. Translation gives CASSPPLGADGYTF.

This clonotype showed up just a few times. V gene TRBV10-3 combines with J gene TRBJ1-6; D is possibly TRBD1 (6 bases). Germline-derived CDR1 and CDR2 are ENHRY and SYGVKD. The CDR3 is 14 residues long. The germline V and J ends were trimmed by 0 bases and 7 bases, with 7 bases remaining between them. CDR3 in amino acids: CAISESGQNSPLHF. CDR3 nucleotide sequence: TGTGCCATCAGTGAGTCAGGACAGAATTCACCCCTCCACTTT.

The CDR3 DNA follows: TGTGCCATCTTGACCGGGACTAGCGGGGGGAACAATGAGCAGTTCTTC. As protein: CAILTGTSGGNNEQFF. The V gene is TRBV10-3, the J gene TRBJ2-1, with 15 bases identical to TRBD2. Germline trimming cut 8 bases from V and 5 bases from J; bases unmatched to any gene: 7. Germline V gives CDR1 ENHRY, CDR2 SYGVKD. The CDR3 is 16 residues long.

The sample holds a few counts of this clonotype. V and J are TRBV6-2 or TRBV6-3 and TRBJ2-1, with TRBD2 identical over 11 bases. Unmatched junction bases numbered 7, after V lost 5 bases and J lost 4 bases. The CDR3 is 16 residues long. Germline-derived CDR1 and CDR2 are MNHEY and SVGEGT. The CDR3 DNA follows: TGTGCCAGCAGTGCGTCTAGCGGGGGGTCGTACAATGAGCAGTTCTTC. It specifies CASSASSGGSYNEQFF.

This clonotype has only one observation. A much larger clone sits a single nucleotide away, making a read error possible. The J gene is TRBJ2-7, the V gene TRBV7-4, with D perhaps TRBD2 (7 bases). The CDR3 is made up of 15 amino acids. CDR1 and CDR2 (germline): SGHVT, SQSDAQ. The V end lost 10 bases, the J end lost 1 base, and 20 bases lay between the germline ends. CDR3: CANKMGGQTSYEQYF. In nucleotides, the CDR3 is TGTGCCAACAAGATGGGGGGGCAGACGTCCTACGAGCAGTACTTC.

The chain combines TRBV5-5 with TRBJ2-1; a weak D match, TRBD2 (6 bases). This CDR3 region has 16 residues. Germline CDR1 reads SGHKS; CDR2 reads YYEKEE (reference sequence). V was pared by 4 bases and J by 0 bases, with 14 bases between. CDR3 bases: TGTGCCAGCAGCCGCGGGACTTCTAGCTCCTACAATGAGCAGTTCTTC. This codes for CASSRGTSSSYNEQFF.

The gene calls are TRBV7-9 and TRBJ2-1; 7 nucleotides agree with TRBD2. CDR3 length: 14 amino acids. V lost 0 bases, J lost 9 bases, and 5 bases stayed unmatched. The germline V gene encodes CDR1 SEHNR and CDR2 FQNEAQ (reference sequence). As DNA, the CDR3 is TGTGCCAGCAGCTTAGCCTCGACTAGCAGTGAGCAGTTCTTC. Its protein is CASSLASTSSEQFF.

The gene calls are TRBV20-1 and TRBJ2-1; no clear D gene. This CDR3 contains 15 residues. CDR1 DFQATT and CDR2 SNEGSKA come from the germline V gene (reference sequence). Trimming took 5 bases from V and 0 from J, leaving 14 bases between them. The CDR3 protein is CSADILPGSYNEQFF. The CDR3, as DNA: TGCAGTGCTGATATCCTTCCTGGCTCCTACAATGAGCAGTTCTTC.

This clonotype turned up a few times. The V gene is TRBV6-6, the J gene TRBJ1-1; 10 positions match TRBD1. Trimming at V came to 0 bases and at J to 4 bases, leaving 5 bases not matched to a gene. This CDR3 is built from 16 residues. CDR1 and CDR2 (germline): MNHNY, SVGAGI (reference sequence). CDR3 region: CASSYSGTGEPTEAFF. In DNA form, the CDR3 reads TGTGCCAGCAGTTACTCCGGGACAGGGGAGCCCACTGAAGCTTTCTTT.